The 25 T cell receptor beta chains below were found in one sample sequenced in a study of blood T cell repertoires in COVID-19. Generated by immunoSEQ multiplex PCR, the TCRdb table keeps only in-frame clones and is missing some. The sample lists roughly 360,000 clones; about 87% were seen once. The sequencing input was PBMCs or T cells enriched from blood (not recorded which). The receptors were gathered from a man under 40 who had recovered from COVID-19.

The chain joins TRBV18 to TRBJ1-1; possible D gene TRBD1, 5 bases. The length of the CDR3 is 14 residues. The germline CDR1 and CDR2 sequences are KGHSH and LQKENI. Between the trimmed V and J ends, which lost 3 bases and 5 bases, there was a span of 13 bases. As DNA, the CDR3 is TGTGCCAGCTCACCGCTGGGACTTCAAACTGAAGCTTTCTTT. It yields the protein CASSPLGLQTEAFF.

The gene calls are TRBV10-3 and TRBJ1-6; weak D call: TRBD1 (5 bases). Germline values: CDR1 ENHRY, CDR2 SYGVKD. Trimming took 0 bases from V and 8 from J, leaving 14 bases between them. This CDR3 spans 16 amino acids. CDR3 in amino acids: CAISESLAGRDSPLHF. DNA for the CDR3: TGTGCCATCAGTGAGTCATTGGCAGGGCGTGATTCACCCCTCCACTTT.

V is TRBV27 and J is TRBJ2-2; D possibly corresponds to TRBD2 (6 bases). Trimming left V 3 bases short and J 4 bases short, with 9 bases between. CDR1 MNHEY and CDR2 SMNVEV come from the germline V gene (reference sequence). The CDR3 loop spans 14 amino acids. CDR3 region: CASSFSGSTGELFF. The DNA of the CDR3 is TGTGCCAGCAGTTTTTCCGGGAGCACCGGGGAGCTGTTTTTT.

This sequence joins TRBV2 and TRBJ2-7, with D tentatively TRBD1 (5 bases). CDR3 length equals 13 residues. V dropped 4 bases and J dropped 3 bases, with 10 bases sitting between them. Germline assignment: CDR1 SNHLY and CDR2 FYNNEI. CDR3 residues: CASSVGVHYEQYF. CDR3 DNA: TGTGCCAGCAGTGTAGGGGTCCACTACGAGCAGTACTTC. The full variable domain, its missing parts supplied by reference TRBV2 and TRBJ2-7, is EPEVTQTPSHQVTQMGQEVILRCVPISNHLYFYWYRQILGQKVEFLVSFYNNEISEKSEIFDDQFSVERPDGSNFTLKIRSTKLEDSAMYFCASSVGVHYEQYFGPGTRLTVT.

The chain's CDR3 is CASSLIRDRGSEQFF. The CDR3 DNA sequence: TGTGCCAGCAGTTTGATTAGGGACAGGGGTAGTGAGCAGTTCTTC. V and J are TRBV27 and TRBJ2-1; TRBD1 matches 10 bases. J was trimmed by 9 bases and V by 3 bases; bases with no gene match: 8. There are 15 residues in the CDR3. Per germline, CDR1 MNHEY and CDR2 SMNVEV (reference sequence).

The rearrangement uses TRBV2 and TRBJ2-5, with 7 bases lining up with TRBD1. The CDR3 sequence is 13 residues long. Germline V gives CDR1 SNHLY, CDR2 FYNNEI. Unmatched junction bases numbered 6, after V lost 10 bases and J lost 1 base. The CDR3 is CATSGQFQETQYF. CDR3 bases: TGTGCCACCTCGGGACAGTTCCAAGAGACCCAGTACTTC.

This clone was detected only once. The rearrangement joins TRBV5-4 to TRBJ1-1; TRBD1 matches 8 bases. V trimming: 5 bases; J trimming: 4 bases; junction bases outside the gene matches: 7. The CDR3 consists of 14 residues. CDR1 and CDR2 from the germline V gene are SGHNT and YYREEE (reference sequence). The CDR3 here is CASRGQGEGTEAFF. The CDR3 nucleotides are TGTGCCAGCAGAGGACAGGGCGAAGGCACTGAAGCTTTCTTT.

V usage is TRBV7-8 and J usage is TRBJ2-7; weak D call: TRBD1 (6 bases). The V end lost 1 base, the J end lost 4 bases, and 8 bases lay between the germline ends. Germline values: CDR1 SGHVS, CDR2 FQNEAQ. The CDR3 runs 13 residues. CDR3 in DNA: TGTGCCAGCAGCTTAGGGGGGCCATACGAGCAGTACTTC. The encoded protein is CASSLGGPYEQYF.

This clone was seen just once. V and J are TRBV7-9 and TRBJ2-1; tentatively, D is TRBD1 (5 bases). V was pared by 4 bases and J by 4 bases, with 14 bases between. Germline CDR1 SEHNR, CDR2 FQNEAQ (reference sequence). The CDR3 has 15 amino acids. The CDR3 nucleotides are TGTGCCAGCAGCTCCGAGGACAAACTTTACAATGAGCAGTTCTTC. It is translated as CASSSEDKLYNEQFF.

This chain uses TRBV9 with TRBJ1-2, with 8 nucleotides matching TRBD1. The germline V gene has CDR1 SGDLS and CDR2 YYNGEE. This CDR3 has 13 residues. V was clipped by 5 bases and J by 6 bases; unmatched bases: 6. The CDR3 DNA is TGTGCCAGCAGACAGGGGGTAAAAGATGGCTACACCTTC. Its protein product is CASRQGVKDGYTF.

For the CDR3, the DNA is TGTGCCAGCTCACCACCGGGGACAGGAGGTGAAAAACTGTTTTTT. Its protein is CASSPPGTGGEKLFF. The J gene is TRBJ1-4, the V gene TRBV18; 8 bases align to TRBD1. V shed 0 bases and J 7 bases; nucleotides not matched to a gene: 4. Germline CDR1 is KGHSH and CDR2 is LQKENI. The CDR3 is 15 amino acids.

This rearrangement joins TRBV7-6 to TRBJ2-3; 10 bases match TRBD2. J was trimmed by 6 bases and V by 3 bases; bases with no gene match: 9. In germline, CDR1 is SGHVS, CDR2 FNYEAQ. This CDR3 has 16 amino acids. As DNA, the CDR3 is TGTGCCAGCAGCTTGGAGCGGGGGGGCCGAGGCGATACGCAGTATTTT. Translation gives CASSLERGGRGDTQYF.

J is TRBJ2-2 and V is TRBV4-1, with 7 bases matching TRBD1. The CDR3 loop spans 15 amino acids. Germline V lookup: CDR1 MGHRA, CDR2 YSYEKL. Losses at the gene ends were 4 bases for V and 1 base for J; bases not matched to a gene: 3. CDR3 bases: TGCGCCAGCAGCCCCTGGACAGGGAACACCGGGGAGCTGTTTTTT. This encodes CASSPWTGNTGELFF.

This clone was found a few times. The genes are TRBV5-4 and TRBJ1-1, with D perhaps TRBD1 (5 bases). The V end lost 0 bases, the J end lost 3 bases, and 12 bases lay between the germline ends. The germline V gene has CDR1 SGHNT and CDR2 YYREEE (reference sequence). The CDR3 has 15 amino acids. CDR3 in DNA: TGTGCCAGCAGCTTGGAAAGGGGAGGCGACACTGAAGCTTTCTTT. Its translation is CASSLERGGDTEAFF.

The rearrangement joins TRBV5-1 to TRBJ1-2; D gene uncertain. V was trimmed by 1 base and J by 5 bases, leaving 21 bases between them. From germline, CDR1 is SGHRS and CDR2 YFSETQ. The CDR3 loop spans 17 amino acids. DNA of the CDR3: TGCGCCAGCAGCTTGTATATGGGAGGGCCGGATTCTTATGGCTACACCTTC. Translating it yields CASSLYMGGPDSYGYTF. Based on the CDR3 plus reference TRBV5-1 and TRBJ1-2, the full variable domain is KAGVTQTPRYLIKTRGQQVTLSCSPISGHRSVSWYQQTPGQGLQFLFEYFSETQRNKGNFPGRFSGRQFSNSRSEMNVSTLELGDSALYLCASSLYMGGPDSYGYTFGSGTRLTVV.

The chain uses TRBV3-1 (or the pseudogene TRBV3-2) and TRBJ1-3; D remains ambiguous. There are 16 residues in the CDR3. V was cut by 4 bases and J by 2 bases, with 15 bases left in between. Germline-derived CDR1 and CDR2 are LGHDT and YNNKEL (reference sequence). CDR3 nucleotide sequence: TGTGCCAGCAGCCCCTTCCTTACAAGAACTGGAAACACCATATATTTT. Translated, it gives CASSPFLTRTGNTIYF.

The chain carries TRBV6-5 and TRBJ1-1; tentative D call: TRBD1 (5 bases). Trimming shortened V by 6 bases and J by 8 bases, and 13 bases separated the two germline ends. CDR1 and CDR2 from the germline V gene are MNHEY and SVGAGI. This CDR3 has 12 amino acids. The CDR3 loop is CASRRARGEAFF. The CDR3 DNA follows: TGTGCCAGCAGGCGGGCCCGGGGGGAAGCTTTCTTT.

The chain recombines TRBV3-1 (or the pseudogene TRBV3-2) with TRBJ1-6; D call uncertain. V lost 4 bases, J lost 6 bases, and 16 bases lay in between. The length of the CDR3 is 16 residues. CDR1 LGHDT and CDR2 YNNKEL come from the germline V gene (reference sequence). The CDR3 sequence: CASSPIFEISNSPLHF. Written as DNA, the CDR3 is TGTGCCAGCAGCCCGATTTTTGAGATAAGTAATTCACCCCTCCACTTT.

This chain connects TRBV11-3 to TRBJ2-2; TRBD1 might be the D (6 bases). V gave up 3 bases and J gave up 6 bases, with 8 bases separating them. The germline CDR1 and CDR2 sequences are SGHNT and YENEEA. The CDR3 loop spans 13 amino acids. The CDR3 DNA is TGTGCCAGCAGCTTTCAGGGGCCCGGGGAGCTGTTTTTT. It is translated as CASSFQGPGELFF.

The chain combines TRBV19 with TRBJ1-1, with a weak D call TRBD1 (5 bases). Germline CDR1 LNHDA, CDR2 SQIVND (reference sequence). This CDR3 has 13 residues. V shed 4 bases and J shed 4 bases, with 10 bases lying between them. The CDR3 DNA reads TGTGCCAGTAGTAGACAGTTGGGCACTGAAGCTTTCTTT. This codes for CASSRQLGTEAFF.

The CDR3, as DNA: TGTGCCAGCAGTGTGGCAGGGCGGAGCACAGATACGCAGTATTTT. It codes for CASSVAGRSTDTQYF. The chain couples TRBV2 to TRBJ2-3, with TRBD1 as a possible D gene (5 bases). Per the germline V gene, CDR1 is SNHLY and CDR2 is FYNNEI. Deletions cut 4 bases from V and 0 bases from J, with 11 bases between. The CDR3 contains 15 residues.

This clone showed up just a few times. The CDR3 sequence: CASSYSIGTEAFF. The DNA of the CDR3 is TGTGCCAGCAGTTACTCGATCGGCACTGAAGCTTTCTTT. This chain uses TRBV6-5 with TRBJ1-1; no firm D call. Germline V CDR1 and CDR2: MNHEY, SVGAGI. CDR3 length equals 13 residues. V dropped 0 bases and J dropped 4 bases, with 6 bases sitting between them.

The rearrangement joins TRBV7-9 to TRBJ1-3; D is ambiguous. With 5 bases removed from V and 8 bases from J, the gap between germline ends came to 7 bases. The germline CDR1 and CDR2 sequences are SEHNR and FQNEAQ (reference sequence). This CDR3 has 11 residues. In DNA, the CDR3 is TGTGCCAGCAGCCCCGGGGACACCATATATTTT. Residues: CASSPGDTIYF.

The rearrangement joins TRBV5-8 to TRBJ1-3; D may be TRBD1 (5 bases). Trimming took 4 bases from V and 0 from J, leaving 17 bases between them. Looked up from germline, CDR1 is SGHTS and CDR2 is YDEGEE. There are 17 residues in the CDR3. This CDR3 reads CASSPYRGGDSGNTIYF. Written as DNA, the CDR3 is TGTGCCAGCAGCCCATACCGGGGCGGGGACTCTGGAAACACCATATATTTT.

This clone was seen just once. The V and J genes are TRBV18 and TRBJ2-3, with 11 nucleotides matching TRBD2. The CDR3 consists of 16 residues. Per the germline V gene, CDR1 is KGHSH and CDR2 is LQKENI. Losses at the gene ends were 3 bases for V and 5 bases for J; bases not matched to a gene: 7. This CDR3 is CASSPLSGGAQDTQYF. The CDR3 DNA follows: TGTGCCAGCTCACCTCTTAGCGGGGGGGCCCAAGATACGCAGTATTTT.